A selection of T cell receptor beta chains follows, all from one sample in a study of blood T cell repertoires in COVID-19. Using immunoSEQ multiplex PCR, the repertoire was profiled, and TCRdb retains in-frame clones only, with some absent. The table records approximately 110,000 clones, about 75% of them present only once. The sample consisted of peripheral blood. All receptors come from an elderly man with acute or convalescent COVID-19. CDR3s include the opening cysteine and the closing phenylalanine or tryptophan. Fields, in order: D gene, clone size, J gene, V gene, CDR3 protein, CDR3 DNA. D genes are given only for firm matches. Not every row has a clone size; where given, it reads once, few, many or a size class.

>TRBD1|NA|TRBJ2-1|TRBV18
CASSPRTGGNSHEQFF
TGTGCCAGCTCACCCCGGACAGGGGGGAACTCCCATGAGCAGTTCTTC
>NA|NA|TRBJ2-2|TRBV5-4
CASSLARELGNTGELFF
TGTGCCAGCAGCTTGGCCAGAGAATTGGGCAACACCGGGGAGCTGTTTTTT
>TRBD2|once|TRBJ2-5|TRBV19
CASSDSTSGLETQYF
TGTGCCAGTAGTGACTCGACTAGCGGGCTAGAGACCCAGTACTTC
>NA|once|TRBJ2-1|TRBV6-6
CASSPGGFDNEQFF
TGTGCCAGCAGCCCTGGAGGATTCGACAATGAGCAGTTCTTC
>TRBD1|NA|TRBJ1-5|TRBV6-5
CASSYRTGSQPQHF
TGTGCCAGCAGTTACCGGACAGGGAGTCAGCCCCAGCATTTT
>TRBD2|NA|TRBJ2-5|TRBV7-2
CASSFIGGRPKETQYF
TGTGCCAGCAGCTTTATTGGCGGGAGACCGAAAGAGACCCAGTACTTC
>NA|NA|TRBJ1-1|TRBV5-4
CASSFTGNTEAFF
TGTGCCAGCAGCTTTACAGGGAACACTGAAGCTTTCTTT
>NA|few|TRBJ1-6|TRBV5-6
CASSNRAAASPLHF
TGTGCCAGCAGTAACAGGGCGGCGGCCTCACCCCTCCACTTT
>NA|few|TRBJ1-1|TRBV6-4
CASSDTDRSTEAFF
TGTGCCAGCAGTGATACAGACAGGTCTACTGAAGCTTTCTTT
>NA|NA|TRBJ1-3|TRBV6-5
CASSPGVGSGNTIYF
TGTGCCAGTTCCCCGGGAGTTGGATCTGGAAACACCATATATTTT
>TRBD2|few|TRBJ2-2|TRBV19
CASSIQREFGELFF
TGTGCCAGTAGTATCCAGCGGGAGTTCGGGGAGCTGTTTTTT
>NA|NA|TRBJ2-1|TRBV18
CASSPPVQASYNEQFF
TGTGCCAGCTCACCACCTGTCCAGGCATCCTACAATGAGCAGTTCTTC
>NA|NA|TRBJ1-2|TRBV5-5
CASSLSWGLDGYTF
TGTGCCAGCAGCTTGAGCTGGGGCTTAGACGGCTACACCTTC
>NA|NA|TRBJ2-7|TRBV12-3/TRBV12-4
CASRKGGEQYF
TGTGCCAGCAGAAAAGGCGGCGAGCAGTACTTC
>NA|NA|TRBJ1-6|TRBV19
CASSLNSGISPLHF
TGTGCCAGTAGTCTGAATTCGGGGATTTCACCCCTCCACTTT
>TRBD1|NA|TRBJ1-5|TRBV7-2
CASSLATGSGQPQHF
TGTGCCAGCAGCTTAGCGACAGGGTCGGGTCAGCCCCAGCATTTT
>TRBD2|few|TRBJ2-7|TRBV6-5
CASKWLAGAYEQYF
TGTGCCAGCAAGTGGCTAGCGGGCGCCTACGAGCAGTACTTC
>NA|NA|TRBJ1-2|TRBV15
CATSREKGARAQTPIYGYTF
TGTGCCACCAGCAGAGAAAAGGGTGCCAGGGCCCAAACTCCTATCTATGGCTACACCTTC
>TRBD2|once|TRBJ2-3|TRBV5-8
CASTLGLAGHADTQYF
TGTGCCAGCACCCTTGGACTAGCGGGGCACGCAGATACGCAGTATTTT
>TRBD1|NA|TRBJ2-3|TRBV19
CASSMTGEVDTDTQYF
TGTGCCAGTAGTATGACAGGGGAGGTAGACACAGATACGCAGTATTTT
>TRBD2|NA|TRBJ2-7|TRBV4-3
CASSQGGLAGVSSYEQYF
TGCGCCAGCAGCCAAGGGGGACTAGCGGGAGTTAGCTCCTACGAGCAGTACTTC
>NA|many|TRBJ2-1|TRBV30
CAWGALNEQFF
TGTGCCTGGGGAGCCTTGAATGAGCAGTTCTTC
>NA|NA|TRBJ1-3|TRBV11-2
CASSIYQGPNTIYF
TGTGCCAGCAGCATCTACCAGGGCCCCAACACCATATATTTT
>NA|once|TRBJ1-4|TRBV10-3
CAISDRPGEKLFF
TGTGCCATCAGTGATAGACCGGGGGAAAAACTGTTTTTT
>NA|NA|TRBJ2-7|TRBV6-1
CASSSLRGNYEQYF
TGTGCCAGCAGTTCCCTTCGGGGGAACTACGAGCAGTACTTC
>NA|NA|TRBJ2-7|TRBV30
CAWGNPEVEQYF
TGTGCCTGGGGGAACCCCGAGGTCGAGCAGTACTTC
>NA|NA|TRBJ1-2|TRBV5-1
CASSPSGTPSYGYTF
TGCGCCAGCAGCCCCTCCGGGACACCATCATATGGCTACACCTTC
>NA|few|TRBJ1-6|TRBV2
CASSTSSYNSPLHF
TGTGCCAGCAGTACTAGCTCCTATAATTCACCCCTCCACTTT
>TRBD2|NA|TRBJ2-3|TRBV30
CAWNWGGGTQYF
TGTGCCTGGAACTGGGGGGGAGGCACGCAGTATTTT
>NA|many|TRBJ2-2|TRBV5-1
CASSFGDTTGELFF
TGCGCCAGCAGCTTTGGGGACACCACCGGGGAGCTGTTTTTT
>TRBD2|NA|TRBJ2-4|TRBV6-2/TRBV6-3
CASSYLLAGAKNIQYF
TGTGCCAGCAGTTACCTGCTAGCGGGAGCCAAAAACATTCAGTACTTC
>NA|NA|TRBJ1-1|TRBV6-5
CASSQEAYTEAFF
TGTGCCAGCAGTCAGGAGGCGTACACTGAAGCTTTCTTT
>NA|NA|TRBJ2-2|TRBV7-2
CASSVDPGGELFF
TGTGCCAGCAGCGTTGACCCTGGCGGAGAGCTGTTTTTT
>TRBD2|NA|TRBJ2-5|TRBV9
CASSATSGRQETQYF
TGTGCCAGCAGCGCGACTAGCGGGAGACAAGAGACCCAGTACTTC
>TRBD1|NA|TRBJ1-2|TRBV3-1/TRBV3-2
CASSRQGYYGYTF
TGTGCCAGCAGTAGACAGGGGTACTATGGCTACACCTTC
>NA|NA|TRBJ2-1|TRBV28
CASSSLGGDNEQFF
TGTGCCAGCAGCTCCCTCGGAGGGGACAATGAGCAGTTCTTC
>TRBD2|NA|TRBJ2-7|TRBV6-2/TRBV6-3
CASSYRASGGYEQYF
TGTGCCAGCAGTTACCGGGCTAGCGGGGGCTACGAGCAGTACTTC
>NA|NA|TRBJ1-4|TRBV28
CASSTRGVQSTNEKLFF
TGTGCCAGCAGCACGCGGGGGGTCCAGTCAACTAATGAAAAACTGTTTTTT
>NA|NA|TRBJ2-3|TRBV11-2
CASSLAGTRTDTQYF
TGTGCCAGCAGCCTAGCCGGGACACGCACAGATACGCAGTATTTT
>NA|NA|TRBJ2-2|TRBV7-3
CASSRDMNTGELFF
TGTGCCAGCAGCCGCGACATGAACACCGGGGAGCTGTTTTTT
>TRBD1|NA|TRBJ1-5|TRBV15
CATSRDPGQGVIQPQHF
TGTGCCACCAGCAGAGATCCAGGACAGGGGGTAATTCAGCCCCAGCATTTT
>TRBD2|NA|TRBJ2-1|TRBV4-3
CASSQLAGANNEQFF
TGCGCCAGCAGCCAACTAGCGGGAGCCAACAATGAGCAGTTCTTC
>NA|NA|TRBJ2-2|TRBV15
CATSRGTPPHTGELFF
TGTGCCACCAGCCGAGGGACACCCCCGCACACCGGGGAGCTGTTTTTT
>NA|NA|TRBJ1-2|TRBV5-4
CASSWTATNYGYTF
TGTGCCAGCAGCTGGACAGCCACTAACTATGGCTACACCTTC
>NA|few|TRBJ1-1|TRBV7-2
CASSLPYNTEAFF
TGTGCCAGCAGCCTACCATATAACACTGAAGCTTTCTTT